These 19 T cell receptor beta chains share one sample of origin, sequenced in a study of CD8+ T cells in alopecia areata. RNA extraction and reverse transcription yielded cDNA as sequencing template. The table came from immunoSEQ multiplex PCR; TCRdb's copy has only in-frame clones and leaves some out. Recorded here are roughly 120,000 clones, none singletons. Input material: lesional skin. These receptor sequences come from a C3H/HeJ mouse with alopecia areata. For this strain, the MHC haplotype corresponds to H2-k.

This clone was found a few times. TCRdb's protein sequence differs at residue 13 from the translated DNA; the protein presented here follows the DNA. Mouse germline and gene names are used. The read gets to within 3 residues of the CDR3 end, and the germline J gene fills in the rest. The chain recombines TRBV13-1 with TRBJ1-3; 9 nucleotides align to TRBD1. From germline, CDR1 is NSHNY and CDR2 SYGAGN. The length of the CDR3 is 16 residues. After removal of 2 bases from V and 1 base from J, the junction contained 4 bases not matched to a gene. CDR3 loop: CASSEGTGWSGNTLYF. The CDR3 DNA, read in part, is TGTGCCAGCAGTGAGGGGACAGGGTGGTCTGGAAATACG.

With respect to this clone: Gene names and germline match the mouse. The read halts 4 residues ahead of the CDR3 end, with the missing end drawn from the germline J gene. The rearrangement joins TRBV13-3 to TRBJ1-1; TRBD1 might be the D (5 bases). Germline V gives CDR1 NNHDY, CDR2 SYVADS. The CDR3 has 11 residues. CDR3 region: CASSATGEVFF. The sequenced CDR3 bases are TGTGCCAGCAGCGCTACAGGA.

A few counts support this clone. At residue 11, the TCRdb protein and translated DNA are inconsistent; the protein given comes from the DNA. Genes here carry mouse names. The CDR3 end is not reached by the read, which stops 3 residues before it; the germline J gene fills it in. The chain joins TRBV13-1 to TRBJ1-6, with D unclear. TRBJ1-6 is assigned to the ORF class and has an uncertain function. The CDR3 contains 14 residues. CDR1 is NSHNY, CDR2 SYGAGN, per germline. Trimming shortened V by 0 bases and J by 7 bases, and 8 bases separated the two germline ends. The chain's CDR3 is CASSDDERNSPLYF. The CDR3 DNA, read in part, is TGTGCCAGCAGTGATGACGAGAGGAATTCGCCC.

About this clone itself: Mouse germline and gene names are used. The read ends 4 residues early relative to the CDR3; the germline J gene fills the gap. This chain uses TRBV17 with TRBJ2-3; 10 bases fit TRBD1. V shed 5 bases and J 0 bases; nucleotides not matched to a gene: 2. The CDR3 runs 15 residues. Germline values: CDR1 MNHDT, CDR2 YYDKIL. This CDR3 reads CASSPGQGSAETLYF. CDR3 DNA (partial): TGTGCTAGCAGTCCGGGACAGGGGAGTGCAGAA.

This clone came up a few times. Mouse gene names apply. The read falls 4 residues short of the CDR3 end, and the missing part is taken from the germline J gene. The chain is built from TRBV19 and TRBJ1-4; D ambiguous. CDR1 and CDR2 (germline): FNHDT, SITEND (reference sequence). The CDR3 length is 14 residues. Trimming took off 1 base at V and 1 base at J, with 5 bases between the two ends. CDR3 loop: CASSILASNERLFF. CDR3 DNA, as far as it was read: TGTGCCAGCAGTATACTCGCTTCCAACGAA.

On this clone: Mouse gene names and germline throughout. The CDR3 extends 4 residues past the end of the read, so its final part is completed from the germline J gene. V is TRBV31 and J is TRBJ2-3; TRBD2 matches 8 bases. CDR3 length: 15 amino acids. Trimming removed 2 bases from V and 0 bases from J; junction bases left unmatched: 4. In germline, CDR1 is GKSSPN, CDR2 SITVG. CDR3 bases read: TGTGCCTGGAGTAGGGGGGGCCCTAGTGCAGAA. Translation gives CAWSRGGPSAE. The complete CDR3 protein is CAWSRGGPSAETLYF.

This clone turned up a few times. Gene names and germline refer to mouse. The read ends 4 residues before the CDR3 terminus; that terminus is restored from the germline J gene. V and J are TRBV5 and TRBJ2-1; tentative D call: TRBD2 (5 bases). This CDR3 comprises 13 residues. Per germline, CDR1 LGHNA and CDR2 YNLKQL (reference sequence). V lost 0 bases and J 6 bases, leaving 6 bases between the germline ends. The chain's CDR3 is CASSQDGVAEQFF. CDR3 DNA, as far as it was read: TGTGCCAGCAGCCAAGATGGGGTTGCT.

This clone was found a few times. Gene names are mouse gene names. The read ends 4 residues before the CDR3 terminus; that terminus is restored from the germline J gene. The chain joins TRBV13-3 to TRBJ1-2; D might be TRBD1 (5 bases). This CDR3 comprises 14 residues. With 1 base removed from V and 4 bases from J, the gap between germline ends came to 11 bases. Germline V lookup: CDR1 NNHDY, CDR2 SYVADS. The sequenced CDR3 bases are TGTGCCAGCAGTGATCGCAGGGCTTCCTCC. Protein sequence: CASSDRRASS. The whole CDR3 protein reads CASSDRRASSDYTF.

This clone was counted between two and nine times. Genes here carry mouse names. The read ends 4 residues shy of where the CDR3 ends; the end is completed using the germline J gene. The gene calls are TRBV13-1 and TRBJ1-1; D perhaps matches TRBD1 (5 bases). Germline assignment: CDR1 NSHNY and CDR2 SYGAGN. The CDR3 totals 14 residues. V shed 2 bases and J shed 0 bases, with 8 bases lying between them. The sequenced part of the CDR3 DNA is TGTGCCAGCAGTGACGCAGGGCCAAACACA. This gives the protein CASSDAGPNT. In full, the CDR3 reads CASSDAGPNTEVFF.

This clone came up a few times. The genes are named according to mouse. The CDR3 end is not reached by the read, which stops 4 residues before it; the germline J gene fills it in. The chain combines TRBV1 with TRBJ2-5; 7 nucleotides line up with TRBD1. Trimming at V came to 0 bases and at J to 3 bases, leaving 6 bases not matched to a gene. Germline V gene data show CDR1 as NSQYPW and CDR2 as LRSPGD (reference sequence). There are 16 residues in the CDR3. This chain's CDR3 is CTCSADVGRGQDTQYF. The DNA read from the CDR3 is TGCACCTGCAGTGCAGATGTCGGCAGGGGGCAAGAC.

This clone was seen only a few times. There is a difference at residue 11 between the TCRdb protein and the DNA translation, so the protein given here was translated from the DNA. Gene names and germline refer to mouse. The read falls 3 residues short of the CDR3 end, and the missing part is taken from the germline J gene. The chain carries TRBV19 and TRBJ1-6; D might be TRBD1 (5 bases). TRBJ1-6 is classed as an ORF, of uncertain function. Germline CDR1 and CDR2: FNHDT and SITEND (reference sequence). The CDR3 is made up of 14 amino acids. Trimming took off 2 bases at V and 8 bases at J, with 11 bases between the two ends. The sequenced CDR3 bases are TGTGCCAGCAGTATGCGAGGGGAAGATTCGCCC. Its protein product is CASSMRGEDSP. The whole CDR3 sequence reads CASSMRGEDSPLYF.

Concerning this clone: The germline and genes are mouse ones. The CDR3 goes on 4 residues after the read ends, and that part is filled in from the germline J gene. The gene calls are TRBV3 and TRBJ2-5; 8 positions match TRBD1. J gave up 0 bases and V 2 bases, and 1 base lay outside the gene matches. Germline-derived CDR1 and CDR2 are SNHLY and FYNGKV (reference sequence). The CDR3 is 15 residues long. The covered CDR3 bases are TGTGCCAGCAGCTTACAGGGGGCGAACCAAGAC. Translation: CASSLQGANQD. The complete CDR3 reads CASSLQGANQDTQYF.

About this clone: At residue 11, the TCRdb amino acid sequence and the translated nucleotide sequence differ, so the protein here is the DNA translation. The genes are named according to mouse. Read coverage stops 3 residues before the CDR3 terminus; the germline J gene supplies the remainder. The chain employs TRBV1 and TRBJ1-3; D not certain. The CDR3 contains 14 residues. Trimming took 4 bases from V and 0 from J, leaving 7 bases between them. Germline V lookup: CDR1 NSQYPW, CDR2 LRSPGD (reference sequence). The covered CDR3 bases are TGCACCTGCAGTGACAGTATTTCTGGAAATACG. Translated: CTCSDSISGNT. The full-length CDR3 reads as CTCSDSISGNTLYF.

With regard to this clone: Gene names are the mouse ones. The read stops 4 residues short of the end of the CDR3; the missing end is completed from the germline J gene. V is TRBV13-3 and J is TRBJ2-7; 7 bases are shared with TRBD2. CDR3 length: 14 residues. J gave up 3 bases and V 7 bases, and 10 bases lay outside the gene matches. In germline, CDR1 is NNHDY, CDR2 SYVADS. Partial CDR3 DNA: TGTGCCAGCTGGGGATCTGGGGGAAACTAT. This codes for CASWGSGGNY. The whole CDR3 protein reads CASWGSGGNYEQYF.

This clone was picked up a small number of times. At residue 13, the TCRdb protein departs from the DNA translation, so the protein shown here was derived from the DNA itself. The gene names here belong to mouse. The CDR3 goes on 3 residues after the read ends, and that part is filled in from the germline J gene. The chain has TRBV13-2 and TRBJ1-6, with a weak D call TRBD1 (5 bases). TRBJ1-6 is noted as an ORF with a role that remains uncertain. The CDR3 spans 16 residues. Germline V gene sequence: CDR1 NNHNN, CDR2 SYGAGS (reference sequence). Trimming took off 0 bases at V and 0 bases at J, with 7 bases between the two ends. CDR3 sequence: CASGDAGHSYNSPLYF. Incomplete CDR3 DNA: TGTGCCAGCGGTGATGCAGGACATTCCTATAATTCGCCC.

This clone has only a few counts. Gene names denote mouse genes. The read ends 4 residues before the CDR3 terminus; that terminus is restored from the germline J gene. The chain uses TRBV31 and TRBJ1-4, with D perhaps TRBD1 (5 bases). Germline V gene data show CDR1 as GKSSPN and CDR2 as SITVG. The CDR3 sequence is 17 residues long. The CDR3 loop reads CAWVNRDWGFSAERLFF. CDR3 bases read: TGTGCCTGGGTCAACCGGGACTGGGGGTTTAGTGCCGAA.

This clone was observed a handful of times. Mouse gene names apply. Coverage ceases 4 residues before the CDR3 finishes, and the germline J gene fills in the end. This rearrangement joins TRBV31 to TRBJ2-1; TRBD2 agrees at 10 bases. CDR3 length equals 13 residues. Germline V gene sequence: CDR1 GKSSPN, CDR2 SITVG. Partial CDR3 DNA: TGTGCCTGGAGTCCGACTGGGGGGGCT. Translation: CAWSPTGGA. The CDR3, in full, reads CAWSPTGGAEQFF.

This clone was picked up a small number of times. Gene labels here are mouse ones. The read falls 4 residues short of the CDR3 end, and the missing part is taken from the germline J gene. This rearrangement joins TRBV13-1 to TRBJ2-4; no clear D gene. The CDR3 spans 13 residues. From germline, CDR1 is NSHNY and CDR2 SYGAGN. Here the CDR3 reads CASSDGPKNTLYF. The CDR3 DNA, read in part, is TGTGCCAGCAGTGATGGTCCCAAGAAC.

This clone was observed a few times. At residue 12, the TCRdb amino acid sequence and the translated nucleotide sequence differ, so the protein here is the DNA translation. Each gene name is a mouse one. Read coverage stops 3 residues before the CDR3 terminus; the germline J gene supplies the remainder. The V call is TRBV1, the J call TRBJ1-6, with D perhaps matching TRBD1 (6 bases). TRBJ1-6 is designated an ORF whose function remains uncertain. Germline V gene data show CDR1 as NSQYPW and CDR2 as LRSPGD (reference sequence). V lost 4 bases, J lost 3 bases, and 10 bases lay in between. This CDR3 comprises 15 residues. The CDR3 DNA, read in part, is TGCACCTGCAGTGAAACAGGGTACTATAATTCGCCC. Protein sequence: CTCSETGYYNSP. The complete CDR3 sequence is CTCSETGYYNSPLYF.